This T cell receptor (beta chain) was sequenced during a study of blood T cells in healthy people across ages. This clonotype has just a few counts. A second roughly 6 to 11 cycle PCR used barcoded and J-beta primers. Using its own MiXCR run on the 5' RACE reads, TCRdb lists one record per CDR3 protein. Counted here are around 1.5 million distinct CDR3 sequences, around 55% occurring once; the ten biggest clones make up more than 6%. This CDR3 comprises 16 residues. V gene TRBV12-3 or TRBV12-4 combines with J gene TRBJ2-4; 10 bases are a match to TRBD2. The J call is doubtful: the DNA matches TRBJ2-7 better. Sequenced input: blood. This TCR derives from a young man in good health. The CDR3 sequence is CASSKTSGITYYEQYF. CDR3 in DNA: TGTGCCAGCAGCAAAACTAGCGGGATTACCTACTACGAGCAGTACTTC.